The 3 T cell receptor beta chains given below trace back to one sample, sequenced in a study of cytomegalovirus exposure and HLA in healthy donors. The PCR employed 60 Vbeta primers together with 13 Jbeta primers. Repertoires were generated with immunoSEQ multiplex PCR, while TCRdb's copy carries only in-frame clones and drops some. Here the sample spans 70,000 to 95,000 clones, less than 65% being singletons. Source material: PBMCs. All receptors come from a woman aged 25 to 39 in good health and CMV-seropositive.

This clone turned up a few times. This CDR3 reads CASSEQGLANEKLFF. The CDR3 DNA reads as TGTGCCAGCAGTGAACAGGGGTTGGCTAATGAAAAACTGTTTTTT. The chain carries TRBV2 and TRBJ1-4; possible D gene TRBD1, 6 bases. This CDR3 is 15 amino acids long. Germline lookup yields CDR1 SNHLY and CDR2 FYNNEI. With 2 bases removed from V and 3 bases from J, the gap between germline ends came to 10 bases.

The chain combines TRBV5-1 with TRBJ2-3, with D tentatively TRBD2 (5 bases). The CDR3 length is 14 residues. Between the trimmed V and J ends, which lost 7 bases and 0 bases, there was a span of 12 bases. The germline V gene encodes CDR1 SGHRS and CDR2 YFSETQ. This CDR3 reads CASSQDSSTDTQYF. In DNA, the CDR3 is TGCGCCAGCTCCCAGGACTCTAGCACAGATACGCAGTATTTT.

J is TRBJ1-4 and V is TRBV27; D not certain. The CDR3 has 15 amino acids. Germline V CDR1 and CDR2: MNHEY, SMNVEV (reference sequence). V lost 5 bases and J 0 bases, leaving 10 bases between the germline ends. The CDR3, as DNA: TGTGCCAGCAGTGTCGGGCGGGCAACTAATGAAAAACTGTTTTTT. It yields the protein CASSVGRATNEKLFF.